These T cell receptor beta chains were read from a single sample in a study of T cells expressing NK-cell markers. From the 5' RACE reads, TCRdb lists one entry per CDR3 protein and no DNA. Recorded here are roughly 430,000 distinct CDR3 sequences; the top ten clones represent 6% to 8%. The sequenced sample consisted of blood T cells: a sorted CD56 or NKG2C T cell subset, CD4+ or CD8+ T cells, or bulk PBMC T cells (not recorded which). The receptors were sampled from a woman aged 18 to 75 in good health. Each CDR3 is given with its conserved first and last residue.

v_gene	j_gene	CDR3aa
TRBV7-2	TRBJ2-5	CASSLRPYLQETQYF
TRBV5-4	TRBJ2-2	CASSFMGANTGELFF
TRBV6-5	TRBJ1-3	CASSYLGDRNTIYF
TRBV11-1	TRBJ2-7	CASSSPSYTGGLSYEQYF
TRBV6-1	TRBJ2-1	CASTNPGTEQFF
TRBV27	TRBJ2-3	CASSDGLAVRTDTQYF
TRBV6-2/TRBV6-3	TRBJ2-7	CASSYRPGTGGRRGSYEQYF
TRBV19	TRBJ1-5	CASTQPSNQPQHF
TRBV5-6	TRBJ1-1	CASSEVGWTEAFF
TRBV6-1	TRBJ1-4	CASSEIPAGPEKLFF
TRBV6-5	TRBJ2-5	CASSSLLAGGIQETQYF
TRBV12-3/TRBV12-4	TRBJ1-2	CASTPDFFGYTF
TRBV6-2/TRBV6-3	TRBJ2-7	CASSYQLRQGRFTYEQYF
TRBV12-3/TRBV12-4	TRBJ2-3	CASSDIRVDTQYF
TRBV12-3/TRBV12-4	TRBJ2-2	CASSPRTGRASRELFF
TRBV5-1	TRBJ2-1	CASSPRDRAYEQFF
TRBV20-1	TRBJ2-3	CSARLGGADTQYF
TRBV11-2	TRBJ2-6	CASSFNSGLPSGANVLTF
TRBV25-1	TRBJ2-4	CASTPDRGDIQYF
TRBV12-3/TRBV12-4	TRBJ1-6	CASSQATYNSPLHF